The 4 T cell receptor beta chains below all came from one sample that was sequenced in a study of blood T cell repertoires in COVID-19. Clones were read by immunoSEQ multiplex PCR, and TCRdb kept only the in-frame ones, dropping some. The table has about 160,000 clones, less than 85% seen once. Sequencing input: peripheral blood. These receptors were collected from a woman over 75 with active or convalescent COVID-19.

The CDR3 loop is CASSATQGALGTGELFF. In DNA, the CDR3 is TGTGCCAGCAGCGCCACACAGGGGGCTCTTGGTACCGGGGAGCTGTTTTTT. The chain employs TRBV9 and TRBJ2-2; 9 nucleotides align to TRBD1. Trimming removed 3 bases from V and 5 bases from J; junction bases left unmatched: 11. The CDR3 is 17 amino acids. CDR1 SGDLS and CDR2 YYNGEE come from the germline V gene.

This clone was recorded only once. This chain joins TRBV5-5 and TRBJ2-1; 9 bases are a match to TRBD2. Germline V gene sequence: CDR1 SGHKS, CDR2 YYEKEE (reference sequence). This CDR3 has 14 residues. The V segment lost 1 base and the J segment 8 bases; nucleotides outside the gene matches: 4. The CDR3 DNA reads as TGTGCCAGCAGCTTGCTAGCGGGGAGCGATGAGCAGTTCTTC. It encodes CASSLLAGSDEQFF.

The rearrangement joins TRBV4-1 to TRBJ2-5; TRBD2 matches at 9 bases. This CDR3 has 19 amino acids. Germline assignment: CDR1 MGHRA and CDR2 YSYEKL. After removal of 1 base from V and 0 bases from J, the junction contained 12 bases not matched to a gene. The CDR3 sequence is CASSQALAGVGINQETQYF. CDR3 sequence (DNA): TGCGCCAGCAGCCAAGCTTTAGCGGGAGTGGGAATCAACCAAGAGACCCAGTACTTC.

V gene TRBV11-2 combines with J gene TRBJ2-3, with TRBD2 matching 7 bases. Looked up from germline, CDR1 is SGHAT and CDR2 is FQNNGV. V lost 5 bases to trimming and J lost 2 bases; unmatched junction nucleotides: 4. There are 14 residues in the CDR3. The CDR3 here is CASSSGASTDTQYF. CDR3 DNA: TGTGCCAGCAGCAGCGGGGCTTCCACAGATACGCAGTATTTT.